The rows below give T cell receptor beta chains drawn from one sample of a study of early T cells in non-severe SARS-CoV-2 infection. TCRdb independently ran MiXCR on the 5' RACE reads; one entry per CDR3 protein. The sample holds 80,000 or so distinct CDR3 sequences; about 11% are singletons and the top ten take 12%. Here the sequenced sample was whole blood, taken at baseline. These receptors originate from an adult who was a healthcare worker with PCR-confirmed SARS-CoV-2 infection or an uninfected control (not recorded which). Both conserved end residues are part of each CDR3. The D gene is left open where the match is weak. Where a row states a size, it is once, few, many or the class of an expanded clone; other rows omit it.

V gene: TRBV6-5; D gene: TRBD1; clone size: many; J gene: TRBJ1-2; CDR3 protein: CASSKTGGAGYTF; CDR3 DNA: TGTGCCAGCAGTAAGACAGGGGGGGCTGGCTACACCTTC
V gene: TRBV6-2/TRBV6-3; D gene: TRBD1; clone size: .; J gene: TRBJ1-1; CDR3 protein: CASRPLPQGRLEAFF; CDR3 DNA: TGTGCCAGCAGACCTCTGCCACAGGGGCGATTAGAAGCTTTCTTT
V gene: TRBV10-3; D gene: TRBD1; clone size: many; J gene: TRBJ1-2; CDR3 protein: CAISSTGEGYTF; CDR3 DNA: TGTGCCATCAGTTCAACAGGGGAAGGCTACACCTTC
V gene: TRBV2; D gene: .; clone size: few; J gene: TRBJ2-3; CDR3 protein: CASSQTDTQYF; CDR3 DNA: TGTGCCAGCAGTCAGACAGATACGCAGTATTTT
V gene: TRBV4-1; D gene: .; clone size: many; J gene: TRBJ2-2; CDR3 protein: CASSQVRGADTGELFF; CDR3 DNA: TGCGCCAGCAGCCAAGTCAGGGGCGCTGACACCGGGGAGCTGTTTTTT
V gene: TRBV3-1; D gene: .; clone size: .; J gene: TRBJ2-7; CDR3 protein: CASVGVGDEQYF; CDR3 DNA: TGTGCCAGCGTCGGGGTTGGAGACGAGCAGTACTTC
V gene: TRBV7-2; D gene: TRBD2; clone size: many; J gene: TRBJ2-1; CDR3 protein: CASSFTSGGYNEQFF; CDR3 DNA: TGTGCCAGCAGCTTTACTAGCGGGGGATACAATGAGCAGTTCTTC
V gene: TRBV7-9; D gene: .; clone size: few; J gene: TRBJ2-7; CDR3 protein: CASSFVYEQYF; CDR3 DNA: TGTGCCAGCAGCTTCGTGTACGAGCAGTACTTC
V gene: TRBV6-5; D gene: .; clone size: .; J gene: TRBJ2-4; CDR3 protein: CASSRTPKNIQYF; CDR3 DNA: TGTGCCAGCAGTCGGACTCCTAAAAACATTCAGTACTTC
V gene: TRBV6-5; D gene: TRBD1; clone size: many; J gene: TRBJ2-3; CDR3 protein: CASSYSGVGTGIDTQYF; CDR3 DNA: TGTGCCAGCAGTTACTCCGGAGTGGGGACAGGGATAGATACGCAGTATTTT
V gene: TRBV28; D gene: .; clone size: .; J gene: TRBJ2-3; CDR3 protein: CATSPRRTQYF; CDR3 DNA: TGTGCCACCTCGCCTCGGCGTACGCAGTATTTT
V gene: TRBV6-1; D gene: .; clone size: many; J gene: TRBJ1-5; CDR3 protein: CASSRGYSNQPQHF; CDR3 DNA: TGTGCCAGCAGTCGAGGGTATAGCAATCAGCCCCAGCATTTT
V gene: TRBV6-6; D gene: .; clone size: few; J gene: TRBJ2-4; CDR3 protein: CASGPNLAKNIQYF; CDR3 DNA: TGTGCCAGCGGACCTAACCTAGCCAAAAACATTCAGTACTTC
V gene: TRBV7-8; D gene: .; clone size: few; J gene: TRBJ1-1; CDR3 protein: CASSFGEWAFF; CDR3 DNA: TGTGCCAGCAGCTTTGGCGAATGGGCTTTCTTT
V gene: TRBV2; D gene: .; clone size: few; J gene: TRBJ2-7; CDR3 protein: CASRKGLQSSYEQYF; CDR3 DNA: TGTGCCAGCAGAAAAGGACTACAGAGCTCCTACGAGCAGTACTTC
V gene: TRBV9; D gene: .; clone size: many; J gene: TRBJ2-7; CDR3 protein: CASSVADNPELYEQYF; CDR3 DNA: TGTGCCAGCAGCGTAGCGGACAACCCCGAACTTTACGAGCAGTACTTC
V gene: TRBV5-6; D gene: .; clone size: .; J gene: TRBJ1-4; CDR3 protein: CASSFRAAPTTNEKLFF; CDR3 DNA: TGTGCCAGCAGCTTTCGGGCGGCGCCTACAACTAATGAAAAACTGTTTTTT
V gene: TRBV9; D gene: .; clone size: many; J gene: TRBJ1-2; CDR3 protein: CASSKDRLGYYGYTF; CDR3 DNA: TGTGCCAGCAGCAAAGACAGGTTAGGCTACTATGGCTACACCTTC
V gene: TRBV28; D gene: .; clone size: .; J gene: TRBJ2-1; CDR3 protein: CASSFGQGYYNEQFF; CDR3 DNA: TGTGCCAGCAGTTTCGGGCAGGGATACTACAATGAGCAGTTCTTC
V gene: TRBV13; D gene: .; clone size: .; J gene: TRBJ1-5; CDR3 protein: CASSWGVRNQPQHF; CDR3 DNA: TGTGCCAGCAGCTGGGGGGTTCGCAATCAGCCCCAGCATTTT
V gene: TRBV9; D gene: .; clone size: .; J gene: TRBJ2-5; CDR3 protein: CASSVHGAAETQYF; CDR3 DNA: TGTGCCAGCAGCGTACATGGGGCAGCAGAGACCCAGTACTTC
V gene: TRBV7-9; D gene: TRBD1; clone size: few; J gene: TRBJ1-1; CDR3 protein: CAPGTATEAFF; CDR3 DNA: TGTGCCCCAGGGACAGCAACTGAAGCTTTCTTT
V gene: TRBV5-1; D gene: .; clone size: .; J gene: TRBJ2-1; CDR3 protein: CASRRNNEQFF; CDR3 DNA: TGCGCCAGCCGACGGAACAATGAGCAGTTCTTC
V gene: TRBV12-3/TRBV12-4; D gene: TRBD2; clone size: .; J gene: TRBJ2-2; CDR3 protein: CASSQGLAGGPTGELFF; CDR3 DNA: TGTGCCAGCAGTCAGGGACTAGCGGGGGGGCCCACCGGGGAGCTGTTTTTT
V gene: TRBV19; D gene: .; clone size: few; J gene: TRBJ2-2; CDR3 protein: CASSPRSWGTGELFF; CDR3 DNA: TGTGCCAGTAGTCCCCGTTCTTGGGGCACCGGGGAGCTGTTTTTT
V gene: TRBV5-1; D gene: TRBD2; clone size: .; J gene: TRBJ2-5; CDR3 protein: CGSSLAGQETQYF; CDR3 DNA: TGCGGCAGCAGCTTAGCGGGTCAAGAGACCCAGTACTTC
V gene: TRBV4-2; D gene: .; clone size: few; J gene: TRBJ2-1; CDR3 protein: CASSQDAGIFYEQFF; CDR3 DNA: TGTGCCAGCAGCCAAGATGCAGGGATCTTTTACGAGCAGTTCTTC
V gene: TRBV5-1; D gene: TRBD2; clone size: .; J gene: TRBJ2-3; CDR3 protein: CASRVAGYTDTQYF; CDR3 DNA: TGCGCCAGCAGGGTAGCGGGCTACACAGATACGCAGTATTTT
V gene: TRBV9; D gene: .; clone size: .; J gene: TRBJ1-5; CDR3 protein: CASSVGSDQPQHF; CDR3 DNA: TGTGCCAGCAGCGTAGGGTCGGATCAGCCCCAGCATTTT
V gene: TRBV11-2; D gene: .; clone size: few; J gene: TRBJ2-7; CDR3 protein: CASSLGQARYEQYF; CDR3 DNA: TGTGCCAGCAGCTTAGGACAGGCGCGTTACGAGCAGTACTTC
V gene: TRBV29-1; D gene: TRBD2; clone size: few; J gene: TRBJ2-5; CDR3 protein: CSVGEGRETQYF; CDR3 DNA: TGCAGCGTTGGGGAGGGAAGAGAGACCCAGTACTTC
V gene: TRBV6-5; D gene: TRBD1; clone size: few; J gene: TRBJ2-1; CDR3 protein: CASSRDSYSYNEQFF; CDR3 DNA: TGTGCCAGCAGTCGGGACAGTTACTCCTACAATGAGCAGTTCTTC
V gene: TRBV7-9; D gene: .; clone size: few; J gene: TRBJ2-7; CDR3 protein: CASSQGQYYEQYF; CDR3 DNA: TGTGCCAGCAGCCAAGGACAGTACTACGAGCAGTACTTC